The 28 T cell receptor beta chains presented below share a single source sample, sequenced in a study of cytomegalovirus exposure and HLA in healthy donors (dated by TCRdb to 2016 to 2017). Libraries were constructed by the immunoSEQ multiplex PCR assay. The multiplex PCR relied on a mix of 60 forward primers for TCR Vbeta segments and 13 reverse primers for TCR Jbeta segments. This immuneACCESS table, as held by TCRdb, lists in-frame sequences with V and J called but not all clones. Of the missing ones, under half trace to an unresolved V gene in checked studies; the others have no known cause. This sample comprises around 160,000 clones, 75% to 85% of them detected only once. In total, the top ten clones hold about 7.4% of the sample. The sample comprised PBMCs. The receptors derive from a male donor in good health and CMV-seropositive.

This clone was recorded once. This rearrangement joins TRBV2 to TRBJ1-2; 7 bases are shared with TRBD1. Trimming removed 10 bases from V and 0 bases from J; junction bases left unmatched: 8. This CDR3 is built from 14 residues. CDR1 and CDR2 from the germline V gene are SNHLY and FYNNEI. The CDR3: CAKRQGDPNYGYTF. Here the CDR3 DNA reads TGTGCCAAGAGACAGGGCGATCCTAACTATGGCTACACCTTC.

The chain couples TRBV4-1 to TRBJ2-2; TRBD2 is a possible D gene (5 bases). CDR3 length equals 15 residues. The V gene lost 3 bases and the J gene lost 6 bases, with 14 bases spanning the gap. Germline CDR1 and CDR2: MGHRA and YSYEKL. The CDR3, as DNA: TGCGCCAGCAGCCACGGGGATGGCGCGGCCGGGGAGCTGTTTTTT. Translating gives CASSHGDGAAGELFF.

This clone was seen a handful of times. For the CDR3, the DNA is TGTGCCAGCAGTTTCAGACAGCATCCAACTAGCACAGATACGCAGTATTTT. It is translated as CASSFRQHPTSTDTQYF. The chain is built from TRBV27 and TRBJ2-3; TRBD1 is a possible D gene (5 bases). V gave up 3 bases and J gave up 0 bases, with 16 bases separating them. This CDR3 is 17 amino acids long. Germline V gene sequence: CDR1 MNHEY, CDR2 SMNVEV (reference sequence).

This chain joins TRBV9 and TRBJ2-1, with 9 bases lining up with TRBD2. The CDR3 covers 15 residues. The V segment lost 7 bases and the J segment 0 bases; nucleotides outside the gene matches: 5. Germline CDR1 SGDLS, CDR2 YYNGEE. The CDR3 here is CASGAGGSSYNEQFF. The CDR3 coding sequence is TGTGCCAGCGGGGCGGGGGGGAGCTCCTACAATGAGCAGTTCTTC.

In this sample, this clone turned up once. This chain links TRBV6-6 with TRBJ1-5; TRBD1 is a possible D gene (6 bases). This CDR3 has 16 amino acids. CDR1 is MNHNY and CDR2 is SVGAGI in the germline V gene (reference sequence). V was clipped by 5 bases and J by 0 bases, with 14 bases between them. CDR3 residues: CASSPGTRYSNQPQHF. The DNA of the CDR3 is TGTGCCAGCAGTCCCGGGACACGTTATAGCAATCAGCCCCAGCATTTT.

The rearrangement uses TRBV2 and TRBJ1-2; 9 bases agree with TRBD1. V shed 8 bases, J shed 6 bases, and the junction held 13 bases outside the gene matches. Germline CDR1 and CDR2: SNHLY and FYNNEI. The CDR3 totals 15 residues. The chain's CDR3 is CASGTGIGIRDGYTF. DNA for the CDR3: TGTGCCAGCGGGACAGGGATAGGGATCCGAGATGGCTACACCTTC.

The CDR3: CASSLGWASGGNEQFF. The CDR3 nucleotides are TGTGCCAGCAGCTTAGGATGGGCTAGCGGGGGTAATGAGCAGTTCTTC. The chain is built from TRBV7-2 and TRBJ2-1; 10 bases line up with TRBD2. Trimming cost V 1 base and J 7 bases; bases outside gene matches: 7. The length of the CDR3 is 16 residues. Germline CDR1 reads SGHTA; CDR2 reads FQGNSA. Filled out from reference TRBV7-2 and TRBJ2-1, the complete variable domain reads GAGVSQSPSNKVTEKGKDVELRCDPISGHTALYWYRQSLGQGLEFLIYFQGNSAPDKSGLPSDRFSAERTGGSVSTLTIQRTQQEDSAVYLCASSLGWASGGNEQFFGPGTRLTVL.

The J gene is TRBJ2-1, the V gene TRBV29-1; 15 nucleotides align to TRBD2. Germline-derived CDR1 and CDR2 are SQVTM and ANQGSEA. CDR3 length equals 16 residues. Germline trimming cut 6 bases from V and 2 bases from J; bases unmatched to any gene: 5. CDR3 nucleotide sequence: TGCAGCGTCCGGGGACTAGCGGGGGGCCCCTACAATGAGCAGTTCTTC. Protein product: CSVRGLAGGPYNEQFF.

J is TRBJ2-1 and V is TRBV6-4; 9 nucleotides line up with TRBD2. Germline trimming cut 4 bases from V and 7 bases from J; bases unmatched to any gene: 5. Germline loops: CDR1 MRHNA, CDR2 SNTAGT. The CDR3 spans 14 residues. CDR3 coding DNA: TGTGCCAGCAGTGTGGATAGCGGGGGTAATGAGCAGTTCTTC. Its translation is CASSVDSGGNEQFF.

This chain uses TRBV19 with TRBJ2-5; 8 bases fit TRBD2. J was trimmed by 5 bases and V by 6 bases; bases with no gene match: 5. Germline V gene lookup returns CDR1 LNHDA and CDR2 SQIVND (reference sequence). This CDR3 has 13 residues. CDR3 loop: CASRVSGGETQYF. In nucleotides, the CDR3 is TGTGCCAGTAGGGTCTCGGGGGGGGAGACCCAGTACTTC.

The chain joins TRBV11-2 to TRBJ1-3, with D uncertain. Trimming pared 1 base from V and 6 bases from J, leaving 10 bases between. The CDR3 length is 14 residues. Germline V CDR1 and CDR2: SGHAT, FQNNGV. The CDR3 DNA is TGTGCCAGCAGCTTAGCAGATTCAATAAACACCATATATTTT. Translating gives CASSLADSINTIYF.

The chain links TRBV6-5 to TRBJ1-5, with a tentative D call TRBD1 (6 bases). Germline loops: CDR1 MNHEY, CDR2 SVGAGI. V gave up 5 bases and J gave up 0 bases, with 11 bases separating them. CDR3 size: 15 residues. The CDR3 nucleotides read TGTGCCAGCAGTACCCCGGGACATAGCAATCAGCCCCAGCATTTT. This encodes CASSTPGHSNQPQHF.

The rearrangement uses TRBV30 and TRBJ2-5, with a weak D call TRBD1 (6 bases). Per germline, CDR1 GTSNPN and CDR2 SVGIG (reference sequence). The CDR3 runs 14 residues. The V and J ends lost 2 bases and 3 bases respectively, with 13 bases between them. The DNA for the CDR3 is TGTGCCTGGAGTCCCTGGGACACAGAAGAGACCCAGTACTTC. Amino acids: CAWSPWDTEETQYF.

Only a few counts were recorded for this clone. This chain joins TRBV6-1 and TRBJ2-7; 9 bases match TRBD1. This CDR3 has 15 amino acids. The germline V gene encodes CDR1 MNHNS and CDR2 SASEGT. V lost 5 bases, J lost 5 bases, and 10 bases stayed unmatched. CDR3 nucleotides: TGTGCCAGCAGTCCGCGGGGGACAGGGTTTCACGAGCAGTACTTC. The encoded protein is CASSPRGTGFHEQYF.

This clone was observed a few times. The chain carries TRBV4-3 and TRBJ1-2; maybe TRBD1 (6 bases). Trimming removed 2 bases at V and 1 base at J, with 14 bases between. The CDR3 length is 16 residues. The germline V gene encodes CDR1 LGHNA and CDR2 YSLEER. The CDR3: CASSQWGLQGNYGYTF. The CDR3 bases are TGCGCCAGCAGCCAATGGGGGTTACAGGGTAACTATGGCTACACCTTC.

The J gene is TRBJ1-2, the V gene TRBV6-6; D is unresolved. Germline V lookup: CDR1 MNHNY, CDR2 SVGAGI (reference sequence). The CDR3 covers 12 residues. The ends were cut back, 2 bases at V and 4 bases at J, with 5 bases in the middle. The CDR3 DNA reads TGTGCCAGCAGTTACATCTCCTATGGCTACACCTTC. The encoded protein is CASSYISYGYTF.

This clone was seen only a few times. The chain links TRBV5-1 to TRBJ2-3, with a weak D call TRBD2 (6 bases). V was trimmed by 0 bases and J by 2 bases, leaving 10 bases between them. The CDR3 length is 15 residues. The germline V gene encodes CDR1 SGHRS and CDR2 YFSETQ. CDR3 bases: TGCGCCAGCAGCTTGGCGGCGGGGATCACAGATACGCAGTATTTT. Amino acids: CASSLAAGITDTQYF. Drawing the rest from reference TRBV5-1 and TRBJ2-3, the complete variable domain is KAGVTQTPRYLIKTRGQQVTLSCSPISGHRSVSWYQQTPGQGLQFLFEYFSETQRNKGNFPGRFSGRQFSNSRSEMNVSTLELGDSALYLCASSLAAGITDTQYFGPGTRLTVL.

In its sample, this clone was seen a few times. The junction departs from germline at one end; a sequencing error may be responsible. The V call is TRBV6-1, the J call TRBJ1-2, with 7 bases lining up with TRBD1. CDR1 is MNHNS and CDR2 is SASEGT in the germline V gene. This CDR3 comprises 16 residues. CDR3 protein: CASTEGGFTTNYGYTF. The CDR3 DNA is TGTGCCAGCACTGAAGGGGGCTTTACCACTAACTATGGCTACACCTTC.

V is TRBV7-9 and J is TRBJ2-3, with a weak D call TRBD1 (6 bases). Germline CDR1 SEHNR, CDR2 FQNEAQ (reference sequence). V was trimmed by 5 bases and J by 10 bases, leaving 16 bases between them. CDR3 size: 13 residues. The CDR3 nucleotides are TGTGCCAGCAGCCCAGGGGACCAGTTTTCGCAGTATTTT. This encodes CASSPGDQFSQYF.

The chain is built from TRBV7-8 and TRBJ1-4; no reliable D call. Trimming cost V 0 bases and J 4 bases, with 9 bases left between them. The CDR3 totals 15 residues. The germline gives CDR1 SGHVS, CDR2 FQNEAQ. CDR3 DNA sequence: TGTGCCAGCAGCTTAGCGCTGGAGCTTAATGAAAAACTGTTTTTT. Translation gives CASSLALELNEKLFF.

V is TRBV6-4 and J is TRBJ2-3, with D tentatively TRBD1 (5 bases). The germline gives CDR1 MRHNA, CDR2 SNTAGT. The CDR3 length is 15 residues. V was cut by 4 bases and J by 1 base, with 12 bases left in between. The CDR3 DNA is TGTGCCAGCAGTGGCTCTCAGGGCGGCACAGATACGCAGTATTTT. Translating it yields CASSGSQGGTDTQYF.

This clone was recorded a few times. The J gene is TRBJ2-1, the V gene TRBV4-3, with 9 nucleotides matching TRBD2. The CDR3 runs 15 residues. The germline CDR1 and CDR2 sequences are LGHNA and YSLEER. V lost 4 bases and J lost 15; bases outside the gene matches: 16. Here the CDR3 DNA reads TGCGCCAGCAGCCCGCAAGAGGCTAGCGGGGAGCAGATGTTCTTC. Its translation is CASSPQEASGEQMFF.

The J gene is TRBJ1-2, the V gene TRBV6-1, with D maybe TRBD1 (6 bases). This CDR3 has 15 amino acids. Between the trimmed V and J ends, which lost 1 base and 5 bases, there was a span of 14 bases. CDR1 is MNHNS, CDR2 SASEGT, per germline. The CDR3 here is CASSEGEGQLYGYTF. The CDR3, as DNA: TGTGCCAGCAGTGAAGGGGAAGGACAGCTTTATGGCTACACCTTC.

This chain links TRBV27 with TRBJ1-6; perhaps TRBD1 as D (6 bases). Per the germline V gene, CDR1 is MNHEY and CDR2 is SMNVEV (reference sequence). V lost 1 base, J lost 10 bases, and 11 bases lay in between. This CDR3 contains 14 residues. CDR3 coding DNA: TGTGCCAGCAGTTTATTACAGGGTGGGTCACCCCTCCACTTT. This translates into CASSLLQGGSPLHF.

CDR3 sequence: CASSQGTGGRSPLHF. CDR3 DNA sequence: TGTGCCAGCAGCCAAGGGACAGGGGGACGGTCACCCCTCCACTTT. The V call is TRBV14, the J call TRBJ1-6; 10 nucleotides agree with TRBD1. The CDR3 extends over 15 amino acids. Germline V CDR1 and CDR2: SGHDN, FVKESK. The V segment lost 1 base and the J segment 10 bases; nucleotides outside the gene matches: 4.

The gene calls are TRBV19 and TRBJ1-5; unclear D gene. V was trimmed by 3 bases and J by 0 bases, leaving 6 bases between them. Germline CDR1 reads LNHDA; CDR2 reads SQIVND (reference sequence). CDR3 length: 14 amino acids. Written as DNA, the CDR3 is TGTGCCAGTAGTATGGAGATTAGCAATCAGCCCCAGCATTTT. Residues: CASSMEISNQPQHF.

The chain has TRBV5-6 and TRBJ2-7; D perhaps matches TRBD1 (5 bases). Trimming removed 0 bases at V and 7 bases at J, with 14 bases between. The CDR3 is 14 residues long. Germline V CDR1 and CDR2: SGHDT, YYEEEE. The CDR3 bases are TGTGCCAGCAGCTTGGTGGGGCGCTCCGGGGAGCAGTACTTC. It specifies CASSLVGRSGEQYF.

J is TRBJ1-4 and V is TRBV13; TRBD1 agrees at 8 bases. Per the germline V gene, CDR1 is PRHDT and CDR2 is FYEKMQ (reference sequence). The CDR3 covers 14 residues. V shed 4 bases and J 8 bases; nucleotides not matched to a gene: 6. The CDR3 DNA is TGTGCCAGCAGCTCCGACAGGGGTGGAGAAAAACTGTTTTTT. Amino acid sequence: CASSSDRGGEKLFF.